This T cell receptor beta chain was documented in a study of blood T cell repertoires in COVID-19. Study information: The United States, Italy and Spain were the sources of the acute and convalescent COVID-19 samples. The analysed material was cDNA or gDNA that came from T cells, B-cell-depleted T cells, or PBMCs.

In the authors' workflow: Scientists estimated how many nucleated cells there were by amplifying reference gene primers. Repertoires were generated with immunoSEQ multiplex PCR, while TCRdb's copy carries only in-frame clones and drops some. V, J and clone size reflect that table, while D and trimming were determined from the DNA. The sample holds about 110,000 clones, 80% to 90% seen once. After removal of 2 bases from V and 10 bases from J, the junction contained 11 bases not matched to a gene. The CDR3 loop spans 15 amino acids. CDR1 and CDR2 (germline): LGHNA, YSLEER. The gene calls are TRBV4-3 and TRBJ2-1; the match to TRBD1 covers 7 bases. This TCR was sampled from a human donor in a cohort sampled during active COVID-19. The sequencing input was peripheral blood. The CDR3 DNA reads as TGCGCCAGCAGCCAAACCCCCGACAGGGCCCTCGAGCAGTTCTTC. The encoded protein is CASSQTPDRALEQFF.